This passage covers 17 T cell receptor beta chains from one sample sequenced in a study of PD-1 blockade in classical Hodgkin lymphoma. Each patient relapsed following autologous stem cell transplantation, and prior brentuximab vedotin exposure differed. The data were produced by immunoSEQ multiplex PCR, yet TCRdb's version contains in-frame clones alone and is incomplete. The sample holds 80,000 to 100,000 clones, more than 90% seen once. The material was peripheral blood mononuclear cells (PBMCs), obtained at baseline. The origin of the receptors is a human donor with classical Hodgkin lymphoma.

This clone appeared once. This chain uses TRBV19 with TRBJ2-1; TRBD1 matches 7 bases. The V and J ends lost 4 bases and 6 bases, in that order; junction bases with no gene match: 6. This CDR3 is built from 14 residues. Germline CDR1 and CDR2: LNHDA and SQIVND (reference sequence). The CDR3 sequence: CASSTPGQLNEQFF. DNA for the CDR3: TGTGCCAGTAGTACCCCGGGACAGCTCAATGAGCAGTTCTTC.

This clone was seen only once. The chain combines TRBV27 with TRBJ2-7, with 11 bases matching TRBD2. After removal of 3 bases from V and 4 bases from J, the junction contained 11 bases not matched to a gene. CDR3 size: 17 residues. The germline V gene encodes CDR1 MNHEY and CDR2 SMNVEV (reference sequence). The CDR3 nucleotides are TGTGCCAGCAGTTTCGGGACTAGCGGAAGAGGCGTATACGAGCAGTACTTC. This encodes CASSFGTSGRGVYEQYF.

The chain links TRBV10-3 to TRBJ1-2; 11 nucleotides align to TRBD1. Germline CDR1 is ENHRY and CDR2 is SYGVKD. This CDR3 region has 18 residues. Trimming at V came to 6 bases and at J to 6 bases, leaving 18 bases not matched to a gene. The CDR3 DNA reads as TGTGCCATCAGGGGATTATGGACAGGGGGCGTCCTGGGAGATGGCTACACCTTC. Amino acid sequence: CAIRGLWTGGVLGDGYTF.

The gene calls are TRBV7-3 and TRBJ1-1; 7 nucleotides agree with TRBD1. Germline V CDR1 and CDR2: SGHTA, FQGTGA. The CDR3 consists of 14 residues. The ends lost 0 bases at V and 6 bases at J; junction bases unmatched: 4. The CDR3 coding sequence is TGTGCCAGCAGCTTAACGGTACAGGGGTCTGAAGCTTTCTTT. Encoded protein: CASSLTVQGSEAFF. Using reference TRBV7-3 and TRBJ1-1 for the parts outside the CDR3, the full variable domain is GAGVSQTPSNKVTEKGKYVELRCDPISGHTALYWYRQSLGQGPEFLIYFQGTGAADDSGLPNDRFFAVRPEGSVSTLKIQRTERGDSAVYLCASSLTVQGSEAFFGQGTRLTVV.

The V gene is TRBV5-4, the J gene TRBJ2-7, with D tentatively TRBD2 (6 bases). V lost 9 bases and J lost 6, with 22 bases in between. From germline, CDR1 is SGHNT and CDR2 YYREEE (reference sequence). The CDR3 covers 14 residues. CDR3 region: CATSDVTAGSEQYF. The CDR3 bases are TGTGCCACCTCCGACGTGACGGCGGGGTCCGAGCAGTACTTC.

V usage is TRBV27 and J usage is TRBJ2-1, with D perhaps matching TRBD1 or TRBD2 (5 bases each). The CDR3 loop spans 14 amino acids. Germline CDR1 is MNHEY and CDR2 is SMNVEV (reference sequence). The V end was cut by 3 bases, the J end by 5 bases, with 11 bases between. The CDR3 loop is CASSLYTGHNEQFF. The CDR3 bases are TGTGCCAGCAGTTTGTACACGGGACACAATGAGCAGTTCTTC.

This chain joins TRBV6-1 and TRBJ2-5; 11 bases agree with TRBD1. V was pared by 6 bases and J by 5 bases, with 5 bases of the junction left unmatched. Germline V lookup: CDR1 MNHNS, CDR2 SASEGT. This CDR3 is 14 amino acids long. CDR3 in DNA: TGTGCCAGCAGGGGGACAGGGGGATTGGAGACCCAGTACTTC. Translating gives CASRGTGGLETQYF.

V is TRBV5-4 and J is TRBJ1-1, with D perhaps matching TRBD1 (5 bases). Germline CDR1 reads SGHNT; CDR2 reads YYREEE (reference sequence). The CDR3 spans 13 residues. Trimming took off 4 bases at V and 6 bases at J, with 13 bases between the two ends. The CDR3 DNA reads TGTGCCAGCAGCCCACAACAGGCCCCTGAAGCTTTCTTT. This gives the protein CASSPQQAPEAFF.

The rearrangement uses TRBV29-1 and TRBJ2-2; possibly TRBD1 for D (6 bases). This CDR3 is built from 13 residues. V gave up 3 bases and J gave up 2 bases, with 7 bases separating them. CDR1 is SQVTM and CDR2 is ANQGSEA in the germline V gene. CDR3 residues: CSVDRGNTGELFF. The CDR3 coding sequence is TGCAGCGTTGACAGGGGAAACACCGGGGAGCTGTTTTTT.

This chain links TRBV28 with TRBJ1-2; TRBD1 is a possible D gene (6 bases). Trimming took 4 bases from V and 4 from J, leaving 19 bases between them. The CDR3 totals 16 residues. Germline CDR1 reads MDHEN; CDR2 reads SYDVKM. The CDR3 DNA is TGTGCCAGCAGTTACACTCTATCGAGGGGGTTCTATGGCTACACCTTC. This gives the protein CASSYTLSRGFYGYTF.

This sequence joins TRBV9 and TRBJ2-1, with 8 bases that match TRBD2. The length of the CDR3 is 15 residues. Germline-derived CDR1 and CDR2 are SGDLS and YYNGEE. J gave up 10 bases and V 0 bases, and 9 bases lay outside the gene matches. The CDR3 nucleotides read TGTGCCAGCAGCGTAGAACTAGCGGCCCTCCACGAGCAGTTCTTC. This codes for CASSVELAALHEQFF.

The rearrangement links TRBV7-8 to TRBJ1-5; TRBD1 aligns across 7 bases. CDR3 length equals 19 residues. Looked up from germline, CDR1 is SGHVS and CDR2 is FQNEAQ. The trim removed 0 bases at V and 0 bases at J, leaving 11 bases unmatched. The CDR3 is CASSLAMDRPGSSNQPQHF. The CDR3 nucleotides read TGTGCCAGCAGCTTAGCTATGGACAGGCCTGGGAGTAGCAATCAGCCCCAGCATTTT.

J is TRBJ2-5 and V is TRBV7-9; D ambiguous. The V and J ends lost 3 bases and 2 bases respectively, with 10 bases between them. Germline V gene lookup returns CDR1 SEHNR and CDR2 FQNEAQ (reference sequence). The CDR3 spans 14 residues. CDR3 sequence: CASSFSTKQETQYF. Written as DNA, the CDR3 is TGTGCCAGCAGCTTCTCTACCAAGCAAGAGACCCAGTACTTC.

The chain carries TRBV28 and TRBJ1-3, with D uncertain. V was trimmed by 8 bases and J by 2 bases, leaving 13 bases between them. This CDR3 has 14 amino acids. Germline-derived CDR1 and CDR2 are MDHEN and SYDVKM. Written as DNA, the CDR3 is TGTGCCAGCGCGACCACGAGACCTGGAAACACCATATATTTT. This gives the protein CASATTRPGNTIYF.

Regarding this clone: The same CDR3 is also encoded by other DNA sequences in this sample. This chain links TRBV27 with TRBJ2-2, with D unresolved. CDR1 and CDR2 from the germline V gene are MNHEY and SMNVEV (reference sequence). Trimming took 3 bases from V and 0 from J, leaving 2 bases between them. This CDR3 is built from 13 residues. Here the CDR3 reads CASSFANTGELFF. The CDR3 DNA reads as TGTGCCAGCAGTTTTGCGAACACCGGGGAGCTGTTTTTT.

The rearrangement joins TRBV6-1 to TRBJ2-7; perhaps TRBD1 as D (6 bases). Trimming left V 6 bases short and J 3 bases short, with 18 bases between. Germline CDR1 and CDR2: MNHNS and SASEGT. The CDR3 covers 15 residues. CDR3 nucleotides: TGTGCCAGCAGGGAAAAATCGGACAGCCGCTACGAGCAGTACTTC. This codes for CASREKSDSRYEQYF.

This chain links TRBV30 with TRBJ2-5; D perhaps matches TRBD2 (6 bases). This CDR3 is built from 15 residues. From germline, CDR1 is GTSNPN and CDR2 SVGIG (reference sequence). V lost 0 bases to trimming and J lost 11 bases, with 22 bases between them. CDR3 sequence reads: CAWSVHAGLIREQYF. The CDR3 bases are TGTGCCTGGAGTGTACATGCTGGGCTGATCCGGGAGCAGTACTTC.